The T cell receptor (beta chain) described here comes from a study of T-cell memory formation after mild COVID-19. Points on this clonotype: Its antigen is unknown.

Study conclusions and caveats: Prior to infection, memory already included some responding clones, suggesting cross-reactive memory joined.

Using its own MiXCR run on the 5' RACE reads, TCRdb lists one record per CDR3 protein. This table has some 150,000 distinct CDR3 sequences, about a fifth appearing once. Per germline, CDR1 MNHNY and CDR2 SVGAGI (reference sequence). CDR3 length: 14 residues. With 6 bases removed from V and 1 base from J, the gap between germline ends came to 13 bases. This clonotype originated in an adult woman who had mild COVID-19 (a few samples of this study predate the infection). Cell type and time point are not known. The sample taken for sequencing was PBMCs or a T cell subset sorted from them (not recorded which). This chain links TRBV6-6 with TRBJ2-7; the D gene is possibly TRBD1 (6 bases). The CDR3 coding sequence is TGTGCCAGCAGATACACCGACAGGTCCTACGAGCAGTACTTC. Residues: CASRYTDRSYEQYF.